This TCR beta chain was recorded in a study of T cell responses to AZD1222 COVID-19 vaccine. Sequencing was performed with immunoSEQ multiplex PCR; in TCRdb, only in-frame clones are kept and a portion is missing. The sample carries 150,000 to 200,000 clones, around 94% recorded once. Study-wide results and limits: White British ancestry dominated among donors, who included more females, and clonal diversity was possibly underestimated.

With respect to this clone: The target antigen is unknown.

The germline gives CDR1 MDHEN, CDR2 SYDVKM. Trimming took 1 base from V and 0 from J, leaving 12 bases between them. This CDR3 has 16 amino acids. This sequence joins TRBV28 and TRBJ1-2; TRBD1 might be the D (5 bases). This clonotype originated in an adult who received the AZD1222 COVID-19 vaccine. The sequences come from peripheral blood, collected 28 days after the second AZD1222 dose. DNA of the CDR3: TGTGCCAGCAGTTTATTGACAGCCAACTCTAACTATGGCTACACCTTC. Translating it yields CASSLLTANSNYGYTF.